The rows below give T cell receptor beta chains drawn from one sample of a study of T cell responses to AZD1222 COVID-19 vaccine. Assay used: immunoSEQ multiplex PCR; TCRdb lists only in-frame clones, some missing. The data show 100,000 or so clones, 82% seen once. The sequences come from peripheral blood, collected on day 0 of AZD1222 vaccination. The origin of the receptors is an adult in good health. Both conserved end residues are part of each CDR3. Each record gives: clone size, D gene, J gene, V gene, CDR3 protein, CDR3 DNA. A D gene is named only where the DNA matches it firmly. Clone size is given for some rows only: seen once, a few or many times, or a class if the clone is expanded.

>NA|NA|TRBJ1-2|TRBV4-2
CASSQGGAPTRGYTF
TGTGCCAGCAGCCAAGGGGGGGCCCCAACTAGGGGCTACACCTTC
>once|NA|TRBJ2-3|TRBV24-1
CATSPTGEGTDTQYF
TGTGCCACCTCCCCCACAGGGGAGGGAACAGATACGCAGTATTTT
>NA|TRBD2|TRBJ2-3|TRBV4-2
CASSQDAGLAGASSTDTQYF
TGTGCCAGCAGCCAAGATGCTGGACTAGCGGGGGCCTCTAGCACAGATACGCAGTATTTT
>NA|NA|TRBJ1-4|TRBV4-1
CASSRGQINEKLFF
TGCGCCAGCAGCCGAGGACAGATTAATGAAAAACTGTTTTTT
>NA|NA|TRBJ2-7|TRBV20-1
CSAGGPYEQYF
TGCAGTGCAGGGGGGCCCTACGAGCAGTACTTC
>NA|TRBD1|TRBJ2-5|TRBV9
CASSVGQGWETQYF
TGTGCCAGCAGCGTGGGACAGGGATGGGAGACCCAGTACTTC
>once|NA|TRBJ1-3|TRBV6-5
CASISPGNTIYF
TGTGCCAGCATATCGCCCGGAAACACCATATATTTT
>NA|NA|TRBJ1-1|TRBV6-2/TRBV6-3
CASSYDSLNTEAFF
TGTGCCAGCAGTTACGACAGCCTGAACACTGAAGCTTTCTTT
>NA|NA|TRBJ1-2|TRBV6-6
CASSYREIYGYTF
TGTGCCAGCAGTTACCGGGAAATCTATGGCTACACCTTC
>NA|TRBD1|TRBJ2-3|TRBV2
CANRRTGVGDTQYF
TGTGCCAATCGCCGGACAGGGGTAGGAGATACGCAGTATTTT
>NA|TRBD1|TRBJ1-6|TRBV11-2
CASSLATGGRSPLHF
TGTGCCAGCAGCTTAGCTACAGGGGGTCGCTCACCCCTCCACTTT
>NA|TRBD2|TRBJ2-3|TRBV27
CASSLRLAGGTDTQYF
TGTGCCAGCAGTTTAAGACTAGCGGGGGGCACAGATACGCAGTATTTT
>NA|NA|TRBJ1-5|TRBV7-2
CASSLGGTAVGKPQHF
TGTGCCAGCAGCTTAGGAGGGACGGCGGTAGGGAAGCCCCAGCATTTT
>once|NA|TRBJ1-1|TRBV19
CASSLRAGEAFF
TGTGCCAGTAGTCTCCGGGCGGGTGAAGCTTTCTTT
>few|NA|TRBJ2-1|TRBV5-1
CASSGPSSYNEQFF
TGCGCCAGCAGCGGCCCGAGCTCCTACAATGAGCAGTTCTTC
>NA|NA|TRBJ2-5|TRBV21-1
CASSKKPRGQETQYF
TGTGCCAGCAGCAAAAAGCCCAGGGGGCAGGAGACCCAGTACTTC
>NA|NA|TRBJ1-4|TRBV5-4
CASNAGPGDEKLFF
TGTGCCAGCAATGCAGGGCCTGGGGATGAAAAACTGTTTTTT
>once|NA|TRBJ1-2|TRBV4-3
CASSQAGDLVYGYTF
TGCGCCAGCAGCCAAGCCGGGGACCTGGTCTATGGCTACACCTTC
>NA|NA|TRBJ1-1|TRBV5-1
CASRGFSDLNTEAFF
TGCGCCAGCAGAGGGTTTAGTGACCTGAACACTGAAGCTTTCTTT
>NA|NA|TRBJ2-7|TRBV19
CASRDLRDTSYEQYF
TGTGCCAGTAGGGACCTTCGGGACACCTCCTACGAGCAGTACTTC
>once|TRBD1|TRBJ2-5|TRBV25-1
CASRGTGTETQYF
TGTGCCAGCAGGGGGACAGGGACCGAGACCCAGTACTTC
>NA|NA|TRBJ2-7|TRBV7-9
CASSSAAYEQYF
TGTGCCAGCAGCTCCGCCGCCTACGAGCAGTACTTC
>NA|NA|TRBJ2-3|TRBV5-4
CASSFQGTDTQYF
TGTGCCAGCAGCTTCCAGGGCACAGATACGCAGTATTTT
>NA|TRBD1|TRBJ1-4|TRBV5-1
CASSLGTGGIEEKLFF
TGCGCCAGCAGCTTGGGGACAGGGGGCATTGAGGAAAAACTGTTTTTT
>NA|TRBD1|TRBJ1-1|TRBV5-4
CASSFPSATGWDTEAFF
TGTGCCAGCAGCTTCCCCTCGGCGACAGGGTGGGACACTGAAGCTTTCTTT
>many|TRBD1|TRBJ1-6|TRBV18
CASSPGGTHNSPLHF
TGTGCCAGCTCCCCAGGGGGCACCCATAATTCACCCCTCCACTTT
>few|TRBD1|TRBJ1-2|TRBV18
CASSLNRGYYGYTF
TGTGCCAGCTCACTTAACAGGGGTTACTATGGCTACACCTTC
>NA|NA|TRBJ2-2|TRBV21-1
CASSKALCGTGELFF
TGTGCCAGCAGCAAAGCGCTTTGTGGCACCGGGGAGCTGTTTTTT
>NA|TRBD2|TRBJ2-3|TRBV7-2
CASSLAGGTQDTQYF
TGTGCCAGCAGCTTAGCGGGGGGGACCCAAGATACGCAGTATTTT
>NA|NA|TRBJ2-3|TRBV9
CASSVGGQGTDTQYF
TGTGCCAGCAGCGTCGGGGGGCAAGGCACAGATACGCAGTATTTT
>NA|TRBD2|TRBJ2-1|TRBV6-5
CASSKLAGEDNEQFF
TGTGCCAGCAGTAAGCTAGCGGGGGAGGACAATGAGCAGTTCTTC
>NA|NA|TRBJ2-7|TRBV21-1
CAGPPEDILTYEQYF
TGTGCCGGGCCCCCTGAAGACATATTGACCTACGAGCAGTACTTC
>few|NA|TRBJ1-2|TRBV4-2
CASSQRAGQSYGYTF
TGTGCCAGCAGCCAAAGGGCCGGGCAGAGCTATGGCTACACCTTC
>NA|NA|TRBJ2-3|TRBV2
CASKREADTQYF
TGTGCCAGCAAGCGAGAAGCAGATACGCAGTATTTT
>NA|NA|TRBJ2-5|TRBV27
CASSPTQVGLPETQYF
TGTGCCAGCAGTCCCACTCAGGTCGGGCTCCCAGAGACCCAGTACTTC
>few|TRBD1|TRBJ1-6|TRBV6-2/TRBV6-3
CASSNRDRDNSPLHF
TGTGCCAGCAGTAACCGGGACAGGGATAATTCACCCCTCCACTTT
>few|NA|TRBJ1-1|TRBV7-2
CASSLFGGENTEAFF
TGTGCCAGCAGCTTATTTGGGGGGGAGAACACTGAAGCTTTCTTT
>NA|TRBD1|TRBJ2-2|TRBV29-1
CSARSGTVGNTGELFF
TGCAGCGCCCGATCCGGGACAGTTGGGAACACCGGGGAGCTGTTTTTT
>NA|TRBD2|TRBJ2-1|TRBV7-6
CASMVNLAGSPYNEQFF
TGTGCCAGCATGGTGAACCTAGCGGGGTCACCCTACAATGAGCAGTTCTTC
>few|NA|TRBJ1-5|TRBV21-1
CATGNITPVCSCCQPQHF
TGTGCGACAGGGAACATCACTCCTGTTTGTTCCTGTTGTCAGCCCCAGCATTTT
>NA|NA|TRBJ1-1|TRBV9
CASSALGAGNTEAFF
TGTGCCAGCAGCGCTCTCGGGGCGGGGAACACTGAAGCTTTCTTT
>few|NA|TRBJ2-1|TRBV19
CASSLGTAIYNEQFF
TGTGCCAGTAGTTTGGGGACTGCGATTTACAATGAGCAGTTCTTC
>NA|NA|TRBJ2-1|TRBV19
CASSIRPFGNEQFF
TGTGCCAGTAGTATTCGCCCGTTCGGGAATGAGCAGTTCTTC
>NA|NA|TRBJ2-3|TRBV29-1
CSVIPGSMDTQYF
TGCAGCGTTATACCGGGGTCGATGGATACGCAGTATTTT
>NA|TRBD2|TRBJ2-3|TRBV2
CASSSERLAGGRDTQYF
TGTGCCAGCAGTTCGGAACGACTAGCGGGGGGGCGAGATACGCAGTATTTT
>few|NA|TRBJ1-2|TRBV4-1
CASSQEMGRSHTF
TGCGCCAGCAGCCAAGAAATGGGGAGGTCACACACCTTC
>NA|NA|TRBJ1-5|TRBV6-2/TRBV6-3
CASRPRRQEYQPQHF
TGTGCCAGCAGGCCTCGGCGACAGGAGTACCAGCCCCAGCATTTT
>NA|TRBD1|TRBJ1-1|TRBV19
CASSMRDPGGTEAFF
TGTGCCAGTAGTATGAGGGATCCAGGGGGCACTGAAGCTTTCTTT
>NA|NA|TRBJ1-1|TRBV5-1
CASSPIDRRTEAFF
TGCGCCAGCAGCCCGATCGACAGGAGGACTGAAGCTTTCTTT
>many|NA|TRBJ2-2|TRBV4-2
CASSPLAGDTGELFF
TGTGCCAGCAGCCCCCTTGCCGGGGACACCGGGGAGCTGTTTTTT
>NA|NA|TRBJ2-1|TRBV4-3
CASSQVIGVKGEQFF
TGCGCCAGCAGCCAAGTGATAGGAGTTAAGGGTGAGCAGTTCTTC
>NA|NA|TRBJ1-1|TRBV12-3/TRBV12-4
CASRLRTFSEAFF
TGTGCCAGCAGACTCCGGACATTCTCTGAAGCTTTCTTT
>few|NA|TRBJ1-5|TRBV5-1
CASSLGGTSNQPQHF
TGCGCCAGCAGCTTGGGAGGGACAAGCAATCAGCCCCAGCATTTT